The 21 T cell receptor beta chains presented below share a single source sample, sequenced in a study of blood T cell repertoires in COVID-19. The data were produced by immunoSEQ multiplex PCR, yet TCRdb's version contains in-frame clones alone and is incomplete. The sample has about 400,000 clones; nearly 90% are singletons. The sample was PBMCs or T cells enriched from blood (not recorded which). The receptor source for this set is a woman under 40 who had recovered from COVID-19.

The chain joins TRBV30 to TRBJ1-3, with D perhaps matching TRBD1 (5 bases). Germline values: CDR1 GTSNPN, CDR2 SVGIG (reference sequence). The CDR3 has 12 amino acids. V lost 5 bases to trimming and J lost 4 bases, with 9 bases between them. The CDR3 bases are TGTGCCTGGGGCAGGGAAGGAAACACCATATATTTT. This sequence encodes CAWGREGNTIYF. The whole variable domain, filled in from reference TRBV30 and TRBJ1-3, reads SQTIHQWPATLVQPVGSPLSLECTVEGTSNPNLYWYRQAAGRGLQLLFYSVGIGQISSEVPQNLSASRPQDRQFILSSKKLLLSDSGFYLCAWGREGNTIYFGEGSWLTVV.

V and J are TRBV7-9 and TRBJ1-4; D ambiguous. This CDR3 has 13 amino acids. Trimming took 2 bases from V and 8 from J, leaving 9 bases between them. Germline assignment: CDR1 SEHNR and CDR2 FQNEAQ (reference sequence). In nucleotides, the CDR3 is TGTGCCAGCAGCTTATATTCACGGGAAAAACTGTTTTTT. It specifies CASSLYSREKLFF.

The chain recombines TRBV6-5 with TRBJ2-7; 10 bases are shared with TRBD2. V shed 8 bases, J shed 5 bases, and the junction held 3 bases outside the gene matches. CDR1 is MNHEY and CDR2 is SVGAGI in the germline V gene. This CDR3 is built from 12 residues. Written as DNA, the CDR3 is TGTGCCAGCTCCCTAGCGGGAGACGAGCAGTACTTC. Its protein is CASSLAGDEQYF.

The chain uses TRBV6-6 and TRBJ2-3; TRBD1 is a possible D gene (5 bases). Per germline, CDR1 MNHNY and CDR2 SVGAGI (reference sequence). This CDR3 contains 15 residues. Deletions cut 6 bases from V and 0 bases from J, with 13 bases between. The CDR3 DNA follows: TGTGCCAGCAGCGACGTGGACATCAGCACAGATACGCAGTATTTT. As protein: CASSDVDISTDTQYF.

V gene TRBV21-1 combines with J gene TRBJ2-3; no check of the table's D call, TRBD2, against the DNA was made. TRBV21-1 is flagged as a pseudogene. This CDR3 spans 11 amino acids. CDR3 nucleotides: TGTGCCAGCAGAATAAGCGATACGCAGTATTTT. Translated: CASRISDTQYF.

This chain links TRBV3-1 (or the pseudogene TRBV3-2) with TRBJ2-7; 7 nucleotides agree with TRBD1. The CDR3 has 14 amino acids. V shed 1 base, J shed 4 bases, and the junction held 4 bases outside the gene matches. Germline CDR1 is LGHDT and CDR2 is YNNKEL (reference sequence). The CDR3 DNA is TGTGCCAGCAGCCAAGCAGGGGGTGATTACGAGCAGTACTTC. As protein: CASSQAGGDYEQYF.

This chain links TRBV6-5 with TRBJ1-2, with TRBD1 as a possible D gene (5 bases). With 11 bases removed from V and 7 bases from J, the gap between germline ends came to 14 bases. Germline V gene sequence: CDR1 MNHEY, CDR2 SVGAGI. The CDR3 contains 11 residues. The CDR3 DNA reads as TGTGCCGCTGGGGGAGGGTTTGGCTACACCTTC. Translated, it gives CAAGGGFGYTF.

This rearrangement joins TRBV5-8 to TRBJ1-4; 8 bases align to TRBD1. V shed 4 bases and J 4 bases; nucleotides not matched to a gene: 6. This CDR3 comprises 15 residues. Germline V gives CDR1 SGHTS, CDR2 YDEGEE. CDR3 DNA sequence: TGTGCCAGCAGCATAGGACAGGGCGATAATGAAAAACTGTTTTTT. Translated: CASSIGQGDNEKLFF.

This clone was seen a single time. The genes are TRBV29-1 and TRBJ2-2; 9 bases are a match to TRBD1. CDR1 and CDR2 (germline): SQVTM, ANQGSEA. With 4 bases clipped from V and 5 bases from J, the junction kept 2 bases outside the gene matches. The CDR3 runs to 13 residues. In nucleotides, the CDR3 is TGCAGCGTTGTTGGACAGGGGACCGGGGAGCTGTTTTTT. Protein sequence: CSVVGQGTGELFF.

This clone was recorded only once. The rearrangement joins TRBV5-1 to TRBJ1-3, with D perhaps TRBD1 (6 bases). The germline V gene has CDR1 SGHRS and CDR2 YFSETQ. The CDR3 runs 15 residues. Between the trimmed V and J ends, which lost 0 bases and 6 bases, there was a span of 13 bases. The chain's CDR3 is CASSLVSGQQNTIYF. The CDR3 nucleotides are TGCGCCAGCAGCTTGGTTTCCGGACAGCAAAACACCATATATTTT.

This chain uses TRBV10-1 with TRBJ1-5; 7 bases align to TRBD1. CDR1 is WNHNN, CDR2 SYGVQD, per germline (reference sequence). The V segment lost 6 bases and the J segment 7 bases; nucleotides outside the gene matches: 9. The CDR3 consists of 14 residues. The CDR3 DNA reads TGCGCCAGCAGCCCGACAGGGATGGTGCAGCCCCAGCATTTT. Its protein product is CASSPTGMVQPQHF.

The chain links TRBV25-1 to TRBJ1-2; 7 bases match TRBD1. The germline CDR1 and CDR2 sequences are MGHDK and SYGVNS. J gave up 6 bases and V 4 bases, and 2 bases lay outside the gene matches. The CDR3 sequence is 12 residues long. Here the CDR3 reads CASSAGGHGYTF. CDR3 DNA sequence: TGTGCCAGCAGTGCAGGGGGACATGGCTACACCTTC.

This clone was seen just once. The chain couples TRBV6-5 to TRBJ1-3, with D perhaps matching TRBD1 (6 bases). Between the trimmed V and J ends, which lost 0 bases and 4 bases, there was a span of 13 bases. The CDR3 has 16 residues. CDR1 is MNHEY, CDR2 SVGAGI, per germline. The DNA of the CDR3 is TGTGCCAGCAGTTACTCGACAGGACGTGGGGGAAACACCATATATTTT. As protein: CASSYSTGRGGNTIYF.

CDR3 in DNA: TGTGCCAGCAGTCCCCCGCGCGGGGGGGCCAATGAGCAGTTCTTC. It yields the protein CASSPPRGGANEQFF. The chain carries TRBV27 and TRBJ2-1; 9 bases fit TRBD2. The V and J ends lost 5 bases and 6 bases, in that order; junction bases with no gene match: 8. The germline V gene has CDR1 MNHEY and CDR2 SMNVEV (reference sequence). This CDR3 is built from 15 residues.

The rearrangement links TRBV5-1 to TRBJ1-2; 8 positions agree with TRBD1. Germline CDR1 SGHRS, CDR2 YFSETQ. J lost 7 bases, V lost 4 bases, and 9 bases had no gene match. The CDR3 is 14 residues long. The CDR3 nucleotides are TGCGCCAGCAGCCCCCCCGGGACAGGAGGTGGCTACACCTTC. Amino acid sequence: CASSPPGTGGGYTF.

There are a few counts of this clone. The chain couples TRBV7-2 to TRBJ2-7, with a weak D call TRBD2 (6 bases). V was shortened by 4 bases and J by 0 bases, with 13 bases between the two germline ends. CDR3 length: 15 amino acids. Per germline, CDR1 SGHTA and CDR2 FQGNSA. CDR3 bases: TGTGCCAGCAGCTCCGTAGCGGCTAGCTCCTACGAGCAGTACTTC. Its protein is CASSSVAASSYEQYF.

The chain recombines TRBV29-1 with TRBJ2-1, with 7 bases matching TRBD2. CDR1 is SQVTM, CDR2 ANQGSEA, per germline. After removal of 3 bases from V and 4 bases from J, the junction contained 6 bases not matched to a gene. The CDR3 runs 14 residues. The DNA of the CDR3 is TGCAGCGTTGATGGCGGGAGACAGTACAATGAGCAGTTCTTC. It encodes CSVDGGRQYNEQFF.

The V call is TRBV30, the J call TRBJ1-2, with D possibly TRBD1 on 5 matching bases. Looked up from germline, CDR1 is GTSNPN and CDR2 is SVGIG (reference sequence). The length of the CDR3 is 12 residues. V gave up 2 bases and J gave up 5 bases, with 9 bases separating them. CDR3 residues: CAWSFRTYGYTF. The CDR3 region has the DNA TGTGCCTGGAGTTTCAGGACATATGGCTACACCTTC.

V and J are TRBV7-3 and TRBJ2-6; tentatively, D is TRBD1 (5 bases). The V and J ends lost 2 bases and 2 bases respectively, with 10 bases between them. The CDR3 has 16 residues. Germline CDR1 and CDR2: SGHTA and FQGTGA. Here the CDR3 DNA reads TGTGCCAGCAGCTTATTCAGGGCGGCTGGGGCCAACGTCCTGACTTTC. It specifies CASSLFRAAGANVLTF.

The rearrangement uses TRBV28 and TRBJ1-5, with D possibly matching TRBD1 (6 bases). This CDR3 spans 15 amino acids. With 5 bases removed from V and 7 bases from J, the gap between germline ends came to 18 bases. Germline assignment: CDR1 MDHEN and CDR2 SYDVKM. The CDR3 loop is CASSPSTGLAQPQHF. The CDR3 DNA sequence: TGTGCCAGCAGTCCGAGCACAGGGCTGGCGCAGCCCCAGCATTTT.

The chain links TRBV2 to TRBJ1-2; D is possibly TRBD1 (6 bases). Germline V gene data show CDR1 as SNHLY and CDR2 as FYNNEI. Trimming took 7 bases from V and 8 from J, leaving 20 bases between them. This CDR3 contains 14 residues. The CDR3 sequence: CASILSNRVGGYTF. The CDR3 DNA follows: TGTGCCAGCATCCTCTCTAACAGGGTGGGCGGCTACACCTTC.